This TCR beta chain was sequenced in a study of early stage breast cancer tumors. Looking at the study overall: Around 9.8-fold was the mean read coverage per sample.

This CDR3 is 14 amino acids long. Trimming removed 5 bases from V and 4 bases from J; junction bases left unmatched: 5. The V gene's germline CDR1 is PRHDT and CDR2 FYEKMQ (reference sequence). TCRdb's table, derived via immunoSEQ multiplex PCR, lists solely in-frame clones and lacks some. The repertoire holds 50,000 to 75,000 clones, with approximately 80% as singletons. This sequence was found in a person aged 30-39 years with breast cancer. The material sequenced was blood. The V gene is TRBV13, the J gene TRBJ2-7; 10 bases are shared with TRBD2. The CDR3 nucleotides read TGTGCCAGCAGCCCAGGGACTAGCGATTACGAGCAGTACTTC. Translated: CASSPGTSDYEQYF.